Listed below are T cell receptor beta chains from one sample, sequenced in a study of OX40 agonist ivuxolimab in advanced cancers. Method: immunoSEQ multiplex PCR; TCRdb's copy keeps in-frame clones and lacks some. This table has around 32,000 clones, around nine tenths appearing once. The specimen comprised CD4+ or CD8+ T cells sorted from blood, sampled in a trial of the OX40 agonist ivuxolimab. These TCRs come from an adult with an advanced solid tumor such as melanoma, head and neck, liver or kidney cancer. CDR3s include the opening cysteine and the closing phenylalanine or tryptophan. Each record gives: clone size, D gene, V gene, J gene, CDR3 protein, CDR3 DNA. A D gene is named only where the DNA matches it firmly. Part of the rows lack a size; the others show once, few, many or a class for expanded clones.

NA	TRBD2	TRBV5-1	TRBJ2-2	CASSLGVVAGMMTGELFF	TGCGCCAGCAGCTTAGGGGTGGTAGCGGGAATGATGACCGGGGAGCTGTTTTTT
NA	NA	TRBV19	TRBJ1-1	CASSASVHTEAFF	TGTGCCAGTAGTGCTTCGGTCCACACTGAAGCTTTCTTT
NA	TRBD1	TRBV11-2	TRBJ2-5	CASSPGAGGSETQYF	TGTGCCAGCAGCCCTGGCGCAGGGGGTTCAGAGACCCAGTACTTC
NA	NA	TRBV10-3	TRBJ2-3	CAISEGAPALAQYF	TGTGCCATCAGTGAAGGAGCGCCCGCCCTCGCGCAGTATTTT
NA	NA	TRBV15	TRBJ2-7	CATKNRIGNEQYF	TGTGCCACCAAGAACCGGATCGGGAACGAGCAGTACTTC
NA	NA	TRBV19	TRBJ2-5	CASSIIGGETQYF	TGTGCCAGTAGTATAATAGGGGGAGAGACCCAGTACTTC
NA	NA	TRBV5-5	TRBJ2-7	CASSWGVVYEQYF	TGTGCCAGCAGCTGGGGGGTTGTATACGAGCAGTACTTC
few	TRBD2	TRBV5-1	TRBJ2-1	CASSLTSGGANEQFF	TGCGCCAGCAGCTTGACTAGCGGGGGGGCTAATGAGCAGTTCTTC
few	NA	TRBV6-6	TRBJ2-7	CASSYGAYSYEQYF	TGTGCCAGCAGTTACGGGGCATACTCCTACGAGCAGTACTTC
NA	NA	TRBV10-1	TRBJ2-2	CARETGELFF	TGCGCCAGAGAAACCGGGGAGCTGTTTTTT
NA	TRBD2	TRBV18	TRBJ2-3	CASSPLGVAGANTDTQYF	TGTGCCAGCTCACCACTCGGTGTAGCGGGGGCCAACACAGATACGCAGTATTTT
NA	NA	TRBV7-3	TRBJ2-2	CASTPGVAGELFF	TGTGCCAGCACCCCCGGGGTAGCCGGGGAGCTGTTTTTT
NA	NA	TRBV7-9	TRBJ1-2	CASSLAGQVNNYGYTF	TGTGCCAGCAGCTTAGCGGGGCAGGTAAACAACTATGGCTACACCTTC
once	NA	TRBV7-9	TRBJ2-7	CASSLGERPYEQYF	TGTGCCAGCAGCTTAGGAGAACGACCCTACGAGCAGTACTTC
NA	NA	TRBV6-6	TRBJ2-1	CASSYSFRGSYNEQFF	TGTGCCAGCAGTTACTCCTTCAGGGGCTCCTACAATGAGCAGTTCTTC
NA	NA	TRBV5-1	TRBJ2-7	CASSGDRSYEQYF	TGCGCCAGCAGCGGCGACAGGAGTTACGAGCAGTACTTC
once	TRBD2	TRBV28	TRBJ2-7	CASSLPVLAGDREQYF	TGTGCCAGCAGCCTCCCCGTATTAGCGGGAGATCGCGAGCAGTACTTC
NA	TRBD2	TRBV7-6	TRBJ2-7	CASSGGTSGSPTYF	TGTGCCAGCAGCGGAGGGACTAGCGGGTCCCCCACGTACTTC
NA	NA	TRBV28	TRBJ1-5	CASSLGTDASNQPQHF	TGTGCCAGCAGTTTGGGTACGGACGCTAGCAATCAGCCCCAGCATTTT
once	NA	TRBV7-9	TRBJ2-1	CASSSAFFGASGNEQFF	TGTGCCAGCAGCTCGGCATTCTTTGGGGCTTCCGGGAATGAGCAGTTCTTC
medium-sized	NA	TRBV9	TRBJ1-1	CASSLTPRGTEAFF	TGTGCCAGCAGCCTGACGCCGAGGGGAACTGAAGCTTTCTTT
NA	NA	TRBV2	TRBJ1-6	CASGGYNSPLHF	TGTGCCAGCGGGGGCTATAATTCACCCCTCCACTTT
NA	NA	TRBV30	TRBJ1-1	CAWRPGAGEAFF	TGTGCCTGGAGGCCAGGGGCCGGTGAAGCTTTCTTT
NA	NA	TRBV5-6	TRBJ1-5	CASSPLGQPQHF	TGTGCCAGCAGCCCCCTCGGTCAGCCCCAGCATTTT
NA	NA	TRBV5-6	TRBJ1-5	CASSWGVSSPQHF	TGTGCCAGCAGCTGGGGCGTGAGTTCGCCCCAGCATTTT
NA	NA	TRBV7-6	TRBJ2-3	CASSLDTGPDTQYF	TGTGCCAGCAGCTTAGATACGGGCCCAGATACGCAGTATTTT
NA	TRBD1	TRBV7-9	TRBJ2-7	CASSGSETGISYEQYF	TGTGCCAGCAGCGGGTCAGAGACAGGGATCTCCTACGAGCAGTACTTC
NA	TRBD2	TRBV27	TRBJ2-3	CASSSGLADTDTQYF	TGTGCCAGCAGCTCGGGACTAGCGGACACAGATACGCAGTATTTT
NA	NA	TRBV5-4	TRBJ1-1	CASSWGAMNTEAFF	TGTGCCAGCAGCTGGGGGGCGATGAACACTGAAGCTTTCTTT
NA	NA	TRBV5-1	TRBJ1-1	CASSSRMNTEAFF	TGCGCCAGCAGCTCGAGGATGAACACTGAAGCTTTCTTT
NA	NA	TRBV6-5	TRBJ1-3	CASLIVGGNTIYF	TGTGCCAGCCTCATCGTCGGGGGAAACACCATATATTTT
few	NA	TRBV5-6	TRBJ2-1	CASAFFGYTNEQFF	TGTGCCAGTGCTTTTTTCGGGTATACTAATGAGCAGTTCTTC
NA	NA	TRBV27	TRBJ2-5	CASSLITGREETQYF	TGTGCCAGCAGTTTGATTACAGGGCGAGAAGAGACCCAGTACTTC
NA	TRBD1	TRBV11-2	TRBJ2-5	CASSFNRGRETQYF	TGTGCCAGCAGCTTCAACAGGGGCCGGGAGACCCAGTACTTC
NA	NA	TRBV5-5	TRBJ2-7	CASSLQGRGSLLGYEQYF	TGTGCCAGCAGCTTGCAGGGCAGGGGAAGTCTCCTTGGATACGAGCAGTACTTC
NA	NA	TRBV7-9	TRBJ2-1	CASSLALGYNEQFF	TGTGCCAGCAGCTTAGCCCTAGGGTACAATGAGCAGTTCTTC
NA	NA	TRBV27	TRBJ2-1	CASSLSIGGRYEQFF	TGTGCCAGCAGTTTATCGATTGGGGGAAGATATGAGCAGTTCTTC
NA	NA	TRBV4-1	TRBJ1-2	CASSVGIGYTF	TGCGCCAGCAGCGTGGGAATCGGCTACACCTTC
NA	NA	TRBV27	TRBJ2-7	CASSFGGSPTGQYF	TGTGCCAGCAGTTTTGGGGGCTCCCCTACAGGGCAGTACTTC
NA	NA	TRBV7-9	TRBJ2-2	CASSSGHPPSTGELFF	TGTGCCAGCAGCTCAGGACACCCCCCCAGCACCGGGGAGCTGTTTTTT
NA	TRBD2	TRBV5-1	TRBJ2-7	CASSLASTSWEGIYEQYF	TGCGCCAGCAGCTTGGCCTCTACCTCGTGGGAGGGGATCTACGAGCAGTACTTC
NA	NA	TRBV7-2	TRBJ1-3	CASSLVGIGNTIYF	TGTGCCAGCAGCTTAGTAGGGATCGGAAACACCATATATTTT
NA	TRBD1	TRBV5-1	TRBJ1-4	CASRPGTGGYEKLFF	TGCGCCAGCAGACCCGGGACAGGGGGTTATGAAAAACTGTTTTTT
NA	NA	TRBV27	TRBJ2-7	CASSFVGASEQYF	TGTGCCAGCAGTTTCGTAGGTGCGAGCGAGCAGTACTTC
NA	NA	TRBV9	TRBJ2-3	CASSVVGKFGDTQYF	TGTGCCAGCAGCGTAGTAGGGAAGTTCGGAGATACGCAGTATTTT
NA	NA	TRBV25-1	TRBJ2-7	CASSEGWAGASYEQYF	TGTGCCAGCAGTGAGGGGTGGGCAGGAGCATCCTACGAGCAGTACTTC
NA	NA	TRBV4-1	TRBJ2-7	CASSQVPGLNSYEQYF	TGCGCCAGCAGCCAAGTACCCGGACTTAATTCCTACGAGCAGTACTTC
NA	NA	TRBV21-1	TRBJ1-6	CASSKGWDRGYNSPLHF	TGTGCCAGCAGCAAAGGGTGGGACAGGGGCTATAATTCACCCCTCCACTTT
NA	NA	TRBV7-9	TRBJ2-3	CASRWDTQYF	TGTGCCAGCAGGTGGGATACGCAGTATTTT
NA	TRBD1	TRBV2	TRBJ1-2	CASGGQDYGYTF	TGTGCCAGCGGAGGACAGGACTATGGCTACACCTTC
NA	TRBD1	TRBV10-2	TRBJ2-7	CASNDRVPSYEQYF	TGCGCCAGCAACGACAGGGTGCCCTCCTACGAGCAGTACTTC
once	NA	TRBV5-4	TRBJ2-7	CASSLGSRFAYEQYF	TGTGCCAGCAGCTTGGGGAGCAGGTTCGCCTACGAGCAGTACTTC
NA	TRBD1	TRBV4-2	TRBJ1-2	CASSQDRTGAGGYTF	TGTGCCAGCAGCCAGGACCGTACAGGGGCGGGGGGCTACACCTTC